Each of the 2 T cell receptor beta chains below was sequenced from the same sample in a study of blood T cell repertoires in COVID-19. The protocol was immunoSEQ multiplex PCR, while the TCRdb copy is restricted to in-frame clones and leaves out a portion. The sample has tens of thousands of clones; 86% are singletons. The sample comprised peripheral blood. All receptors derive from a man aged 50 or older with active or convalescent COVID-19.

The rearrangement joins TRBV30 to TRBJ2-3; a weak D match, TRBD1 (6 bases). The CDR3 runs 13 residues. CDR1 is GTSNPN, CDR2 SVGIG, per germline (reference sequence). Trimming left V 1 base short and J 7 bases short, with 12 bases between. Here the CDR3 reads CAWSEQGWNTQYF. Written as DNA, the CDR3 is TGTGCCTGGAGTGAACAGGGTTGGAATACGCAGTATTTT.

The J gene is TRBJ1-2, the V gene TRBV19; weak D call: TRBD1 (6 bases). The CDR3 loop spans 15 amino acids. The V gene's germline CDR1 is LNHDA and CDR2 SQIVND (reference sequence). V was clipped by 3 bases and J by 3 bases, with 14 bases between them. Here the CDR3 DNA reads TGTGCCAGTAGTATCCTTACGAAGGGGGACTATGGCTACACCTTC. Translation: CASSILTKGDYGYTF.